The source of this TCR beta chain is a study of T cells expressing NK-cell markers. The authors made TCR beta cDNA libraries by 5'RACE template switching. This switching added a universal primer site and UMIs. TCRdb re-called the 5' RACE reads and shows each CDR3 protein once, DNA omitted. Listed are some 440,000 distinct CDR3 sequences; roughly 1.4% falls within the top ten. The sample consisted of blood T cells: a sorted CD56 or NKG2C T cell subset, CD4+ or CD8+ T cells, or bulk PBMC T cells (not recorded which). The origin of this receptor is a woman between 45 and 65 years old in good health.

Here the CDR3 reads CSARWDRGTDTQYF. This chain connects TRBV20-1 to TRBJ2-3; without DNA, the TCRdb call of TRBD1 cannot be checked. In germline, CDR1 is DFQATT, CDR2 SNEGSKA (reference sequence). The CDR3 extends over 14 amino acids.